Listed here are 16 T cell receptor beta chains from one sample, sequenced in a study of blood T cells in healthy people across ages. A second PCR, run for about 7 to 11 cycles, used a sample-barcoded 5' primer plus a J-beta primer mix. In TCRdb, the 5' RACE reads were re-called with MiXCR into one record per CDR3 protein. The sample lists 1.5 million to 2 million distinct CDR3 sequences, roughly two fifths occurring once. The sequenced material came from blood. These receptors all stem from a human donor in good health.

V and J are TRBV7-3 and TRBJ2-5, with TRBD2 matching 12 bases. The J segment lost 5 bases and the V segment lost 3 bases, leaving 10 bases of the junction unmatched. Germline CDR1 SGHTA, CDR2 FQGTGA. The CDR3 consists of 17 residues. In DNA form, the CDR3 reads TGTGCCAGCAGCTTGGCTAGCGGGGGGGGAGGACGGGAGACCCAGTACTTC. It translates to CASSLASGGGGRETQYF.

In its sample, this clonotype was seen a few times. The chain links TRBV29-1 to TRBJ2-5; D is tentatively TRBD1 or TRBD2 (5 bases each). TRBJ2-7 explains the end of the DNA better; the J call may be wrong. CDR3 length equals 12 residues. The V gene's germline CDR1 is SQVTM and CDR2 ANQGSEA. The CDR3 DNA is TGCAGCTCCCGGGGCAGAAAAAACGAGCAGTACTTC. This gives the protein CSSRGRKNEQYF.

The V call is TRBV9, the J call TRBJ1-1; the D is unclear. This CDR3 contains 13 residues. The V gene lost 3 bases and the J gene lost 3 bases, with 9 bases spanning the gap. From germline, CDR1 is SGDLS and CDR2 YYNGEE. The CDR3 nucleotides read TGTGCCAGCAGCGCCTTCATTGACACTGAAGCTTTCTTT. Translating gives CASSAFIDTEAFF.

This clonotype was observed a single time. A read error is possible here, since a much larger clone lies one base away. This chain connects TRBV29-1 to TRBJ1-2; unclear D gene. Germline-derived CDR1 and CDR2 are SQVTM and ANQGSEA. Trimming left V 8 bases short and J 4 bases short, with 17 bases between. This CDR3 comprises 13 residues. The CDR3 protein is CSSHYPTSYGYTF. In nucleotides, the CDR3 is TGCAGCTCCCACTACCCGACGAGCTATGGCTACACCTTC.

This sequence joins TRBV5-6 and TRBJ1-2; 7 nucleotides align to TRBD1. The CDR3 spans 12 residues. The J segment lost 13 bases and the V segment lost 1 base, leaving 7 bases of the junction unmatched. Germline lookup yields CDR1 SGHDT and CDR2 YYEEEE. CDR3 residues: CASSLLRTGSTF. The CDR3 DNA is TGTGCCAGCAGCTTGTTACGGACAGGTTCCACCTTC.

The chain uses TRBV4-3 and TRBJ2-2; no definite D call. CDR1 is LGHNA and CDR2 is YSLEER in the germline V gene. The CDR3 runs to 16 residues. V lost 0 bases and J lost 0, with 8 bases in between. CDR3 coding DNA: TGCGCCAGCAGCCAAGATTTGTGGGCGAACACCGGGGAGCTGTTTTTT. Residues: CASSQDLWANTGELFF.

Only a few counts were recorded for this clonotype. The CDR3 DNA follows: TGCAGTGCGAGGGGGACGTGGCAGGGGGCCCCCTATGGCTACACCTTC. It translates to CSARGTWQGAPYGYTF. This chain uses TRBV20-1 with TRBJ1-2; 8 bases line up with TRBD1. This CDR3 region has 16 residues. The junction had 16 bases not matched to a gene; V was cut back by 6 bases and J by 4 bases. CDR1 and CDR2 from the germline V gene are DFQATT and SNEGSKA (reference sequence).

About this clonotype itself: The final CDR3 position lacks the conserved phenylalanine or tryptophan, pointing to a likely read error. The J gene is TRBJ1-6, the V gene TRBV4-1; D remains unclear. The CDR3 covers 15 residues. Germline V gene data show CDR1 as MGHRA and CDR2 as YSYEKL. Trimming stripped 2 bases from V and 7 bases from J, with 12 bases between. The CDR3 DNA is TGCGCCAGCAGCCAACGGACTGTCCTCAATTCACCCCTCCACTGT. Translating gives CASSQRTVLNSPLHC.

The rearrangement joins TRBV7-2 to TRBJ2-5; possibly TRBD2 for D (6 bases). Germline V CDR1 and CDR2: SGHTA, FQGNSA. The CDR3 is 18 amino acids. V lost 5 bases and J 1 base, leaving 23 bases between the germline ends. The CDR3 region has the DNA TGTGCCAGCAGCCCCCAGGGAGGCCGGGGCCCGATCCAAGAGACCCAGTACTTC. It translates to CASSPQGGRGPIQETQYF. Full variable domain (rest looked up from reference TRBV7-2 and TRBJ2-5): GAGVSQSPSNKVTEKGKDVELRCDPISGHTALYWYRQSLGQGLEFLIYFQGNSAPDKSGLPSDRFSAERTGGSVSTLTIQRTQQEDSAVYLCASSPQGGRGPIQETQYFGPGTRLLVL.

Notes on this clonotype: Its ends do not fully match the called genes, so a read error is possible. The chain employs TRBV4-1 and TRBJ2-1, with 10 bases identical to TRBD2. Per germline, CDR1 MGHRA and CDR2 YSYEKL. CDR3 length equals 15 residues. The CDR3 bases are TGCGCCAGCGGCCAAGTTTTAGCGGGGGGAGATGAGCAGTTCTTC. Encoded protein: CASGQVLAGGDEQFF.

This clonotype was picked up many times. The chain joins TRBV4-2 to TRBJ1-2, with TRBD1 identical over 8 bases. Germline values: CDR1 LGHNA, CDR2 YNFKEQ. V lost 4 bases and J lost 8; bases outside the gene matches: 6. The CDR3 consists of 13 residues. CDR3 DNA: TGTGCCAGCAGCCCGGACAGGGCAGGGGGCTACACCTTC. Its translation: CASSPDRAGGYTF.

This rearrangement joins TRBV9 to TRBJ1-6; TRBD1 might be the D (6 bases). V lost 0 bases and J lost 9, with 7 bases in between. Germline values: CDR1 SGDLS, CDR2 YYNGEE. The CDR3 extends over 13 amino acids. The CDR3: CASSVEGGSPLHF. As DNA, the CDR3 is TGTGCCAGCAGCGTAGAAGGGGGTTCACCCCTCCACTTT. Drawing the rest from reference TRBV9 and TRBJ1-6, the complete variable domain is DSGVTQTPKHLITATGQRVTLRCSPRSGDLSVYWYQQSLDQGLQFLIQYYNGEERAKGNILERFSAQQFPDLHSELNLSSLELGDSALYFCASSVEGGSPLHFGNGTRLTVT.

The chain employs TRBV4-3 and TRBJ1-6; D may be TRBD1 (5 bases). CDR1 is LGHNA and CDR2 is YSLEER in the germline V gene. The CDR3 consists of 17 residues. V lost 1 base and J 1 base, leaving 11 bases between the germline ends. For the CDR3, the DNA is TGCGCCAGCAGCCAAGCACTGAGGGGTTCCTATAATTCACCCCTCCACTTT. As protein: CASSQALRGSYNSPLHF.

This rearrangement joins TRBV7-8 to TRBJ2-7; the D gene could be TRBD1 or TRBD2 (6 bases each). From germline, CDR1 is SGHVS and CDR2 FQNEAQ. The CDR3 covers 18 residues. V dropped 8 bases and J dropped 6 bases, with 32 bases sitting between them. CDR3: CASLLAPPGAVYYGEQYF. The CDR3 DNA reads TGTGCCAGCCTCTTAGCACCCCCGGGGGCGGTTTATTACGGCGAGCAGTACTTC.

Concerning this clonotype itself: One junction end does not reproduce the germline sequence, and a read error may be involved. DNA for the CDR3: TGTGCCAGCAGTTTGGCCGGGACAGCGGGCTTCACCTTC. The encoded protein is CASSLAGTAGFTF. V gene TRBV27 combines with J gene TRBJ1-2; 7 bases map to TRBD1. The germline V gene has CDR1 MNHEY and CDR2 SMNVEV (reference sequence). This CDR3 spans 13 amino acids.

The V and J genes are TRBV28 and TRBJ2-4; 7 bases fit TRBD2. The CDR3 extends over 17 amino acids. The V segment lost 7 bases and the J segment 3 bases; nucleotides outside the gene matches: 15. CDR1 is MDHEN, CDR2 SYDVKM, per germline. DNA for the CDR3: TGTGCCAGCACCGTTAGGGAGGGAGTCCCCTACAAAAACATTCAGTACTTC. The encoded protein is CASTVREGVPYKNIQYF.